This TCR beta chain appears in the sequencing data of a study of T-cell reconstitution after alpha-beta-depleted transplantation in children (dated by TCRdb to the mid-2010s). Describing the broader study: Using TCR repertoire profiling, the study followed T-cell immune reconstitution in a quantitative way in children after TCRalphabeta/CD19-depleted allogeneic hematopoietic cell transplantation. The paper's findings and limits, for the study overall: The high TCRbeta diversity at day 60 in some patients was ascribed to recipient T cells and intrathymic progenitors that had survived conditioning. Over the following months the frequencies of hyperexpanded clones went down, and after one year T-cell counts and TCRbeta diversity were mostly credited to newly produced T cells. The apparently early recovery of alphabetaT-cell counts about two months after transplant reportedly depended on only several hundred rapidly expanded clones that came from non-depleted graft cells.

The treatment or condition label of this sample denotes: allogeneic hematopoietic cell transplantation with graft depleted of TCRalphabeta T cells and CD19 B cells. The transplant recipients were children given TCRalphabeta/CD19-depleted allogeneic hematopoietic cell grafts. About this clonotype itself: What antigen it recognizes has not been identified. No base qualities exist here, and no much larger clone lies one base off it.

Between the V and J ends, shortened by 6 bases and 6 bases respectively, the junction contains 8 bases. Spanning cysteine to phenylalanine, the CDR3 consists of 12 amino acids. The kept DNA is CDR3 alone, 36 bases in frame from the first base. The protocol used for the library was PCR. TCRdb lists the instrument as Illumina HiSeq 2500. TCR library preparation used molecular barcoding, with unique molecular identifiers applied to normalize quantification of the TCRbeta repertoire. TCRdb reanalyzed the raw reads on its own, using fastp at Q25 for trimming and MiXCR for clone calling, and kept in-frame beta chains. Each entry merges the rows of one CDR3 protein and shows their most common DNA and genes. This sample has around 700,000 distinct CDR3 sequences in its table, and over 10% of those were observed once. About 0.79% of the sample rests with the top ten.

The chain is assembled from TRBV12-3 or TRBV12-4 and TRBJ2-2; the D gene cannot be resolved reliably. The source is a girl aged 2 to 10 with congenital amegakaryocytic thrombocytopenia, due to receive a stem cell transplant. The sample was PBMCs, taken before TCRalphabeta/CD19-depleted stem cell transplant. The DNA is as follows: TGTGCCAGCAGGATATTGGCCGGGGAGCTGTTTTTT. Its translation reads: CASRILAGELFF.